The 24 T cell receptor beta chains reported below all come from one sample, sequenced in a study of cytomegalovirus exposure and HLA in healthy donors. Here immunoSEQ multiplex PCR was the method, and the copy in TCRdb shows in-frame clones only, minus some. Seen here are over 100,000 clones, 89% observed once, and the top ten hold more than 1%. The sample consisted of PBMCs. These receptors were obtained from a woman younger than 30 in good health and CMV-seronegative.

This CDR3 reads CASSEGGEETQYF. The CDR3 coding sequence is TGTGCCAGCAGTGAAGGGGGCGAAGAGACCCAGTACTTC. The chain employs TRBV2 and TRBJ2-5; maybe TRBD1 (5 bases). From germline, CDR1 is SNHLY and CDR2 FYNNEI. There are 13 residues in the CDR3. The V gene lost 1 base and the J gene lost 3 bases, with 6 bases spanning the gap.

The rearrangement links TRBV29-1 to TRBJ1-1; TRBD1 might be the D (5 bases). CDR3 length equals 12 residues. CDR1 and CDR2 from the germline V gene are SQVTM and ANQGSEA. Trimming left V 8 bases short and J 7 bases short, with 17 bases between. The CDR3 region is CSTKTRRGEAFF. The CDR3, as DNA: TGCAGCACGAAGACCAGGAGGGGTGAAGCTTTCTTT.

The rearrangement joins TRBV6-5 to TRBJ1-2, with D unclear. CDR3 length: 12 amino acids. The V gene's germline CDR1 is MNHEY and CDR2 SVGAGI. The V and J ends lost 6 bases and 2 bases respectively, with 7 bases between them. CDR3 bases: TGTGCCAGCAGCCGACAAAACTATGGCTACACCTTC. This codes for CASSRQNYGYTF.

This rearrangement joins TRBV2 to TRBJ1-5, with 7 bases identical to TRBD1. This CDR3 contains 13 residues. CDR1 is SNHLY, CDR2 FYNNEI, per germline. V lost 4 bases to trimming and J lost 4 bases; unmatched junction nucleotides: 1. CDR3 coding DNA: TGTGCCAGCAGTGCGACAGGGAATCAGCCCCAGCATTTT. It is translated as CASSATGNQPQHF.

This chain connects TRBV2 to TRBJ1-4; maybe TRBD1 (6 bases). CDR3 length equals 13 residues. The ends were cut back, 6 bases at V and 8 bases at J, with 13 bases in the middle. Germline CDR1 reads SNHLY; CDR2 reads FYNNEI. CDR3 coding DNA: TGTGCCAGCAGGCACAGGGCGAGGGAAAAACTGTTTTTT. It specifies CASRHRAREKLFF.

The V call is TRBV5-3, the J call TRBJ2-7, with 10 positions matching TRBD1. TRBV5-3 is an open reading frame, and its role is uncertain. The V and J ends lost 4 bases and 2 bases, in that order; junction bases with no gene match: 6. This CDR3 contains 15 residues. The CDR3 region is CARSGAGTGAYEQYF. Written as DNA, the CDR3 is TGTGCCAGAAGCGGGGCCGGGACAGGGGCCTACGAGCAGTACTTC.

The rearrangement uses TRBV11-2 and TRBJ2-1; 7 bases are a match to TRBD1. Germline V CDR1 and CDR2: SGHAT, FQNNGV. The CDR3 length is 14 residues. Germline trimming cut 4 bases from V and 8 bases from J; bases unmatched to any gene: 8. As DNA, the CDR3 is TGTGCCAGCAGCTCCGACTTAGGGGGCTATGAGCAGTTCTTC. It specifies CASSSDLGGYEQFF.

J is TRBJ1-1 and V is TRBV4-1, with D possibly matching TRBD1 (6 bases). The CDR3 is made up of 15 amino acids. Trimming removed 1 base at V and 7 bases at J, with 16 bases between. Germline loops: CDR1 MGHRA, CDR2 YSYEKL. As DNA, the CDR3 is TGCGCCAGCAGCCAAGGGCAGGGGCAACTCGTTGAAGCTTTCTTT. Translating it yields CASSQGQGQLVEAFF.

There are a few counts of this clone. The rearrangement uses TRBV19 and TRBJ1-3; possibly TRBD1 for D (6 bases). Germline V lookup: CDR1 LNHDA, CDR2 SQIVND (reference sequence). The CDR3 consists of 15 residues. The V gene lost 5 bases and the J gene lost 0 bases, with 11 bases spanning the gap. DNA for the CDR3: TGTGCCAGTAGTCCTACAGGGCACTCTGGAAACACCATATATTTT. Translated: CASSPTGHSGNTIYF.

This chain uses TRBV12-5 with TRBJ1-1; D possibly corresponds to TRBD1 (5 bases). The CDR3 covers 16 residues. V was trimmed by 0 bases and J by 6 bases, leaving 17 bases between them. Germline assignment: CDR1 LGHNT and CDR2 FRNRAP. In nucleotides, the CDR3 is TGTGCTAGTGGTTTGGTAGTCTCGCCAGGGCACCCTGAAGCTTTCTTT. As protein: CASGLVVSPGHPEAFF.

The chain combines TRBV20-1 with TRBJ1-1, with no clear D. V dropped 3 bases and J dropped 10 bases, with 12 bases sitting between them. Germline loops: CDR1 DFQATT, CDR2 SNEGSKA (reference sequence). The CDR3 is 11 amino acids. DNA of the CDR3: TGCAGTGCTAGGGGCCCCGGAGGAGCTTTCTTT. This translates into CSARGPGGAFF.

The chain employs TRBV6-1 and TRBJ1-1; TRBD1 matches 7 bases. Germline values: CDR1 MNHNS, CDR2 SASEGT. V shed 7 bases, J shed 1 base, and the junction held 6 bases outside the gene matches. The CDR3 is made up of 14 amino acids. CDR3 bases: TGTGCCAGCATTAGTGAGGGGGCGAACACTGAAGCTTTCTTT. It specifies CASISEGANTEAFF.

The chain is built from TRBV7-9 and TRBJ1-5; D unclear. The germline gives CDR1 SEHNR, CDR2 FQNEAQ (reference sequence). This CDR3 is 18 amino acids long. Trimming took off 2 bases at V and 9 bases at J, with 26 bases between the two ends. The CDR3 loop reads CASSLNNLVGDGFSPQHF. The CDR3 DNA sequence: TGTGCCAGCAGCTTAAACAATCTAGTAGGAGATGGGTTCTCGCCCCAGCATTTT. The complete variable domain, with remaining parts taken from reference TRBV7-9 and TRBJ1-5, reads DTGVSQNPRHKITKRGQNVTFRCDPISEHNRLYWYRQTLGQGPEFLTYFQNEAQLEKSRLLSDRFSAERPKGSFSTLEIQRTEQGDSAMYLCASSLNNLVGDGFSPQHFGDGTRLSIL.

V gene TRBV27 combines with J gene TRBJ2-2, with no clear D. The germline CDR1 and CDR2 sequences are MNHEY and SMNVEV (reference sequence). This CDR3 contains 11 residues. V lost 7 bases and J lost 2, with 2 bases in between. In DNA form, the CDR3 reads TGTGCCAGCACAAACACCGGGGAGCTGTTTTTT. The encoded protein is CASTNTGELFF.

The chain recombines TRBV5-1 with TRBJ1-2; 12 bases are shared with TRBD1. The CDR3 covers 16 residues. Trimming removed 2 bases from V and 6 bases from J; junction bases left unmatched: 8. From germline, CDR1 is SGHRS and CDR2 YFSETQ. CDR3 sequence: CASSFDPGQGADGYTF. For the CDR3, the DNA is TGCGCCAGCAGCTTCGATCCGGGACAGGGGGCTGATGGCTACACCTTC. Looking up the rest from reference TRBV5-1 and TRBJ1-2 gives the full variable domain: KAGVTQTPRYLIKTRGQQVTLSCSPISGHRSVSWYQQTPGQGLQFLFEYFSETQRNKGNFPGRFSGRQFSNSRSEMNVSTLELGDSALYLCASSFDPGQGADGYTFGSGTRLTVV.

This chain connects TRBV4-2 to TRBJ2-1; 7 bases agree with TRBD2. V was clipped by 5 bases and J by 4 bases; unmatched bases: 17. Germline CDR1 and CDR2: LGHNA and YNFKEQ. This CDR3 comprises 18 residues. The CDR3 here is CASSKYLFGASGYNEQFF. The CDR3 nucleotides are TGTGCCAGCAGCAAATACCTTTTCGGGGCTAGCGGATACAATGAGCAGTTCTTC.

This clone was picked up one time. The chain employs TRBV5-8 and TRBJ2-3; 9 bases fit TRBD1. The germline V gene encodes CDR1 SGHTS and CDR2 YDEGEE. The ends lost 4 bases at V and 9 bases at J; junction bases unmatched: 9. The length of the CDR3 is 14 residues. The CDR3 protein is CASSNDRGEVTQYF. In DNA, the CDR3 is TGTGCCAGCAGCAACGACAGGGGGGAGGTCACGCAGTATTTT.

The rearrangement links TRBV29-1 to TRBJ2-3; perhaps TRBD1 as D (6 bases). The CDR3 contains 16 residues. V gave up 4 bases and J gave up 0 bases, with 17 bases separating them. The germline CDR1 and CDR2 sequences are SQVTM and ANQGSEA. CDR3 residues: CSVGATTGQSTDTQYF. The CDR3 DNA follows: TGCAGCGTTGGAGCCACCACAGGGCAGAGCACAGATACGCAGTATTTT.

V usage is TRBV10-3 and J usage is TRBJ2-5, with TRBD2 as a possible D gene (5 bases). Between the trimmed V and J ends, which lost 1 base and 5 bases, there was a span of 14 bases. CDR1 ENHRY and CDR2 SYGVKD come from the germline V gene. The length of the CDR3 is 15 residues. The CDR3 loop reads CAISEFSASGETQYF. The CDR3 DNA follows: TGTGCCATCAGTGAGTTTAGCGCCTCCGGGGAGACCCAGTACTTC.

The chain links TRBV10-3 to TRBJ2-5, with D possibly matching TRBD2 (5 bases). Germline loops: CDR1 ENHRY, CDR2 SYGVKD. The CDR3 is 12 residues long. Trimming shortened V by 11 bases and J by 5 bases, and 15 bases separated the two germline ends. For the CDR3, the DNA is TGTGCCTCCCTGCCGGGGTTGGAGACCCAGTACTTC. Translated: CASLPGLETQYF.

The V gene is TRBV10-3, the J gene TRBJ2-1, with 7 nucleotides matching TRBD2. After removal of 3 bases from V and 5 bases from J, the junction contained 10 bases not matched to a gene. CDR1 ENHRY and CDR2 SYGVKD come from the germline V gene. This CDR3 comprises 16 residues. In DNA form, the CDR3 reads TGTGCCATCAGTGAACCAGCGGGGACTAAACACAATGAGCAGTTCTTC. Protein sequence: CAISEPAGTKHNEQFF.

About this clone itself: The junction departs from the called germline gene at one end, perhaps through a read error. The rearrangement joins TRBV5-1 to TRBJ2-1; 9 bases align to TRBD2. Germline V CDR1 and CDR2: SGHRS, YFSETQ. The CDR3 sequence is 15 residues long. The CDR3 spells CASRLVAGGPNEQFF. The CDR3 coding sequence is TGCGCCAGCAGGTTGGTGGCGGGGGGGCCAAATGAGCAGTTCTTC.

The rearrangement joins TRBV29-1 to TRBJ2-7; the D gene is possibly TRBD1 (6 bases). This CDR3 has 13 amino acids. Trimming shortened V by 7 bases and J by 4 bases, and 17 bases separated the two germline ends. Per germline, CDR1 SQVTM and CDR2 ANQGSEA. CDR3 sequence reads: CSATLDSSYEQYF. The CDR3 bases are TGCAGCGCAACACTGGACAGCTCGTACGAGCAGTACTTC.

The rearrangement joins TRBV18 to TRBJ1-3; maybe TRBD1 (5 bases). From germline, CDR1 is KGHSH and CDR2 LQKENI. CDR3 length: 15 amino acids. Trimming shortened V by 3 bases and J by 0 bases, and 9 bases separated the two germline ends. CDR3: CASSPRDSSGNTIYF. The CDR3 nucleotides are TGTGCCAGCTCACCTCGAGACAGCTCTGGAAACACCATATATTTT.